Following are 2 T cell receptor beta chains from one sample sequenced in a study of T cell responses to AZD1222 COVID-19 vaccine. Here immunoSEQ multiplex PCR was the method, and the copy in TCRdb shows in-frame clones only, minus some. The sample shows over 45,000 clones, approximately 90% of them seen only once. Sequencing used peripheral blood, obtained on day 0 of AZD1222 vaccination. The origin of the receptors is an adult in good health.

V and J are TRBV3-1 (or the pseudogene TRBV3-2) and TRBJ1-2; D is ambiguous. The CDR3 is made up of 13 amino acids. V dropped 1 base and J dropped 8 bases, with 11 bases sitting between them. Per germline, CDR1 LGHDT and CDR2 YNNKEL (reference sequence). CDR3 sequence: CASSQVPGGGYTF. The CDR3 DNA follows: TGTGCCAGCAGCCAAGTTCCAGGCGGCGGCTACACCTTC.

The J gene is TRBJ2-5, the V gene TRBV14; TRBD1 agrees at 8 bases. The germline CDR1 and CDR2 sequences are SGHDN and FVKESK. V dropped 0 bases and J dropped 1; count of bases not matched to a gene: 13. The CDR3 has 19 amino acids. The CDR3 bases are TGTGCCAGCAGCCAAGAATGGACAGGGCCAATTGGGAGCCAAGAGACCCAGTACTTC. It encodes CASSQEWTGPIGSQETQYF.